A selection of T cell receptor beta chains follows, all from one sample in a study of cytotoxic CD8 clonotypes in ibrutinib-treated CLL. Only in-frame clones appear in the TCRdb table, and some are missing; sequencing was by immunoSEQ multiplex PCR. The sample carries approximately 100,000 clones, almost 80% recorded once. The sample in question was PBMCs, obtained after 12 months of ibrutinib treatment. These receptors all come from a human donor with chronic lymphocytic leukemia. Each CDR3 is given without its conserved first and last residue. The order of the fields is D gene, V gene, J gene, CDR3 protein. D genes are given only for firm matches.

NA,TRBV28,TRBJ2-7,ASSLSRREQY
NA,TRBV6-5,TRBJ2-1,ASMQGGRNEQF
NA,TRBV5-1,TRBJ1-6,ASTGSDNSPLH
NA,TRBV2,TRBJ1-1,ASSVNAEAF
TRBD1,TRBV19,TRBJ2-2,ASSVSAGTGSTGELF
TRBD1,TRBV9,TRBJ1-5,ASSARQGVGQPQH
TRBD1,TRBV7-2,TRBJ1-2,ASPGGSRDYGYT
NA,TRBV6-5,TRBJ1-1,ASSSTGTMNTEAF
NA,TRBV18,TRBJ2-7,ASSGDPESEQY
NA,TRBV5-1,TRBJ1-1,ASSFGDRNTEAF
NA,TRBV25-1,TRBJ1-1,ASTPQGYTEAF
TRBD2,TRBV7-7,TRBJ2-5,ASSPGLAGAETQY
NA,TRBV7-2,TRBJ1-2,ASSPQGSSLGYT
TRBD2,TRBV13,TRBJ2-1,ASSLGRDYLNEQF
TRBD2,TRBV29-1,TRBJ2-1,SLAGGPYEQF
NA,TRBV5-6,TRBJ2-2,ASSFQANTGELF
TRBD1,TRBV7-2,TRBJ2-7,ASSTTGVYEQY
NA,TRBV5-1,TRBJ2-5,ASMGGETQY
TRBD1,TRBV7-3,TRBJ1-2,ASSSDRGWLDGYT
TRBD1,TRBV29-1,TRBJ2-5,SVVGQGTEETQY
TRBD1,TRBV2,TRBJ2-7,ASRPPGQGYEQY
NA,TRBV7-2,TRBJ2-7,ASSPETQTYEQY